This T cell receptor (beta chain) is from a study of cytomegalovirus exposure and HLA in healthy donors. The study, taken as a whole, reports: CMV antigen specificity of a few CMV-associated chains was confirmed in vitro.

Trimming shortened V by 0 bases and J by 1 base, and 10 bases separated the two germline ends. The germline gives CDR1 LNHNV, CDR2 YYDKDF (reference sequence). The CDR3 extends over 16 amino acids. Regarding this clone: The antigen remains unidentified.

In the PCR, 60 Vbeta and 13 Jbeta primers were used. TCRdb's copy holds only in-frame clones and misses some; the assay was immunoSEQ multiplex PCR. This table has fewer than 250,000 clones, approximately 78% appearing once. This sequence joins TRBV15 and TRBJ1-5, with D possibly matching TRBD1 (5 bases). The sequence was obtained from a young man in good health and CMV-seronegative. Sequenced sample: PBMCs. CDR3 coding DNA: TGTGCCACCAGCAGAGATCGTCCAGGGAGCAATCAGCCCCAGCATTTT. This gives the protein CATSRDRPGSNQPQHF.